This passage covers 31 T cell receptor beta chains from one sample sequenced in a study of cytotoxic CD8 clonotypes in ibrutinib-treated CLL. Assay used: immunoSEQ multiplex PCR; TCRdb lists only in-frame clones, some missing. Of 130,000 or so clones in the sample, roughly 85% were seen once. Sample: PBMCs, taken after 24 months of ibrutinib treatment. The receptors shown here come from a human donor with chronic lymphocytic leukemia.

This chain links TRBV27 with TRBJ1-5; 7 nucleotides line up with TRBD1. In germline, CDR1 is MNHEY, CDR2 SMNVEV (reference sequence). The CDR3 spans 15 residues. J lost 5 bases, V lost 6 bases, and 10 bases had no gene match. The CDR3 DNA sequence: TGTGCCAGCAGGCCCTTCCGGGACAGTTATCAGCCCCAGCATTTT. Encoded protein: CASRPFRDSYQPQHF.

The V and J genes are TRBV4-2 and TRBJ1-2; 8 nucleotides align to TRBD1. This CDR3 comprises 18 residues. Germline V gene lookup returns CDR1 LGHNA and CDR2 YNFKEQ. V was pared by 1 base and J by 0 bases, with 10 bases of the junction left unmatched. This CDR3 reads CASSQGFIRTGTNYGYTF. In DNA form, the CDR3 reads TGTGCCAGCAGCCAAGGCTTTATTAGGACAGGGACTAACTATGGCTACACCTTC.

The chain couples TRBV7-9 to TRBJ2-7, with D unresolved. CDR1 is SEHNR, CDR2 FQNEAQ, per germline (reference sequence). The length of the CDR3 is 13 residues. Trimming cost V 1 base and J 3 bases, with 7 bases left between them. Written as DNA, the CDR3 is TGTGCCAGCAGCTTAGGGGATTTCTACGAGCAGTACTTC. Translated: CASSLGDFYEQYF.

This clone was seen more than once but under ten times. Distinct nucleotide sequences in the sample also encode this CDR3. V usage is TRBV29-1 and J usage is TRBJ2-3, with TRBD2 matching over 11 bases. Germline V gene data show CDR1 as SQVTM and CDR2 as ANQGSEA. V shed 5 bases and J 0 bases; nucleotides not matched to a gene: 4. There are 15 residues in the CDR3. CDR3 sequence reads: CSVTSGGASTDTQYF. CDR3 in DNA: TGCAGCGTTACTAGCGGGGGAGCTAGCACAGATACGCAGTATTTT.

This chain links TRBV7-2 with TRBJ2-2; D uncertain. Germline CDR1 reads SGHTA; CDR2 reads FQGNSA. The CDR3 length is 12 residues. Trimming shortened V by 5 bases and J by 6 bases, and 7 bases separated the two germline ends. The CDR3 loop is CASSTYAGELFF. The CDR3 DNA is TGTGCCAGCAGCACGTACGCCGGGGAGCTGTTTTTT.

The V gene is TRBV28, the J gene TRBJ2-7; D is unclear. V was clipped by 1 base and J by 6 bases, with 7 bases between them. Germline lookup yields CDR1 MDHEN and CDR2 SYDVKM. This CDR3 contains 12 residues. The CDR3 sequence: CASSLFALEQYF. CDR3 DNA sequence: TGTGCCAGCAGTTTATTCGCCCTCGAGCAGTACTTC. The entire variable domain, with the rest obtained from reference TRBV28 and TRBJ2-7, is as follows: DVKVTQSSRYLVKRTGEKVFLECVQDMDHENMFWYRQDPGLGLRLIYFSYDVKMKEKGDIPEGYSVSREKKERFSLILESASTNQTSMYLCASSLFALEQYFGPGTRLTVT.

The CDR3: CASRTSRTATDTQYF. The CDR3 DNA follows: TGTGCCAGTAGAACTTCTCGGACTGCTACAGATACGCAGTATTTT. This chain connects TRBV19 to TRBJ2-3; possibly TRBD2 for D (5 bases). The CDR3 length is 15 residues. Germline CDR1 reads LNHDA; CDR2 reads SQIVND (reference sequence). Trimming took off 6 bases at V and 3 bases at J, with 16 bases between the two ends.

This chain links TRBV7-2 with TRBJ1-5; 7 nucleotides match TRBD1. J lost 9 bases, V lost 0 bases, and 11 bases had no gene match. Germline V gene lookup returns CDR1 SGHTA and CDR2 FQGNSA. The CDR3 consists of 16 residues. CDR3 sequence reads: CASSLASGNRGGPQHF. The CDR3 DNA is TGTGCCAGCAGCTTAGCGTCGGGAAACAGGGGTGGGCCCCAGCATTTT.

V and J are TRBV6-5 and TRBJ1-4; TRBD1 aligns across 7 bases. With 6 bases clipped from V and 13 bases from J, the junction kept 14 bases outside the gene matches. CDR3 size: 14 residues. Germline assignment: CDR1 MNHEY and CDR2 SVGAGI. The CDR3 loop is CASRGLNRGLGLFF. CDR3 bases: TGTGCCAGCAGAGGATTGAACAGGGGCCTGGGACTGTTTTTT.

The rearrangement links TRBV10-3 to TRBJ1-2, with 7 bases fitting TRBD1. CDR1 is ENHRY and CDR2 is SYGVKD in the germline V gene. The CDR3 totals 13 residues. Trimming at V came to 9 bases and at J to 4 bases, leaving 8 bases not matched to a gene. The CDR3 here is CAIGTEPRYGYTF. The CDR3 coding sequence is TGTGCCATAGGGACAGAACCCCGCTATGGCTACACCTTC.

The V call is TRBV7-9, the J call TRBJ2-7; D may be TRBD1 or TRBD2 (5 bases each). Trimming left V 5 bases short and J 2 bases short, with 13 bases between. Germline assignment: CDR1 SEHNR and CDR2 FQNEAQ (reference sequence). The CDR3 sequence is 14 residues long. The CDR3 reads CASSPGTGTYEQYF. The DNA of the CDR3 is TGTGCCAGCAGCCCTGGGACGGGAACCTACGAGCAGTACTTC.

The CDR3 bases are TGCGCCAGCAGCTTGGGCGGGAGATCCCCAGAGACCCAGTACTTC. It yields the protein CASSLGGRSPETQYF. The chain joins TRBV5-1 to TRBJ2-5, with TRBD2 matching 7 bases. The V segment lost 0 bases and the J segment 4 bases; nucleotides outside the gene matches: 6. Germline CDR1 SGHRS, CDR2 YFSETQ. The CDR3 sequence is 15 residues long.

This clone was observed a few times. The chain employs TRBV6-4 and TRBJ2-1; 9 positions agree with TRBD2. Trimming took 6 bases from V and 4 from J; bases not matched to a gene: 7. CDR3 length: 15 residues. Germline V gives CDR1 MRHNA, CDR2 SNTAGT. The CDR3 region is CASRPMAGGYNEQFF. The CDR3 DNA reads as TGTGCCAGCAGGCCCATGGCGGGGGGGTACAATGAGCAGTTCTTC.

This clone has a single count. V is TRBV11-2 and J is TRBJ2-5; a possible D gene is TRBD1 (5 bases). The V gene's germline CDR1 is SGHAT and CDR2 FQNNGV. V lost 2 bases and J lost 0, with 10 bases in between. The CDR3 runs to 15 residues. In DNA, the CDR3 is TGTGCCAGCAGCTTACGGCAGGGTAACCAAGAGACCCAGTACTTC. Protein sequence: CASSLRQGNQETQYF.

V and J are TRBV7-2 and TRBJ1-2; D might be TRBD1 (5 bases). The CDR3 extends over 19 amino acids. The germline gives CDR1 SGHTA, CDR2 FQGNSA. V was cut by 8 bases and J by 0 bases, with 28 bases left in between. This chain's CDR3 is CASGGAVSSQGPSNYGYTF. Here the CDR3 DNA reads TGTGCCAGCGGGGGAGCGGTATCATCTCAGGGCCCTTCTAACTATGGCTACACCTTC.

The chain joins TRBV9 to TRBJ2-1; D is possibly TRBD2 (7 bases). The V gene lost 3 bases and the J gene lost 4 bases, with 23 bases spanning the gap. Germline V gives CDR1 SGDLS, CDR2 YYNGEE. The CDR3 contains 18 residues. CDR3 amino acids: CASSGNSRGASLYNEQFF. DNA of the CDR3: TGTGCCAGCAGCGGGAACTCCCGGGGGGCCAGTCTTTACAATGAGCAGTTCTTC.

The chain carries TRBV7-8 and TRBJ1-1, with 8 bases that match TRBD1. Germline loops: CDR1 SGHVS, CDR2 FQNEAQ. V shed 5 bases and J 8 bases; nucleotides not matched to a gene: 7. CDR3 length: 13 amino acids. The CDR3 nucleotides are TGTGCCAGCAGCACTGGGACAGGAGGCGAAGCTTTCTTT. Translating gives CASSTGTGGEAFF.

The chain combines TRBV7-9 with TRBJ2-1; D is undetermined. V dropped 4 bases and J dropped 7 bases, with 8 bases sitting between them. The CDR3 has 12 amino acids. Germline loops: CDR1 SEHNR, CDR2 FQNEAQ (reference sequence). CDR3 sequence: CASSSDLNEQFF. As DNA, the CDR3 is TGTGCCAGCAGCTCTGACCTAAATGAGCAGTTCTTC.

The CDR3 region is CASSRWIRTDTQYF. The CDR3 DNA reads as TGTGCCAGCAGCCGGTGGATTCGCACAGATACGCAGTATTTT. V is TRBV11-2 and J is TRBJ2-3; D remains ambiguous. The CDR3 consists of 14 residues. With 5 bases removed from V and 1 base from J, the gap between germline ends came to 10 bases. Germline V CDR1 and CDR2: SGHAT, FQNNGV.

The chain uses TRBV28 and TRBJ1-1; 8 nucleotides match TRBD1. Germline V CDR1 and CDR2: MDHEN, SYDVKM. CDR3 length: 12 residues. V shed 6 bases, J shed 4 bases, and the junction held 1 base outside the gene matches. CDR3 sequence reads: CASRTGGTEAFF. The CDR3 region has the DNA TGTGCCAGCAGAACAGGGGGCACTGAAGCTTTCTTT.

The chain uses TRBV28 and TRBJ2-1; TRBD1 might be the D (5 bases). Germline lookup yields CDR1 MDHEN and CDR2 SYDVKM. The germline V and J ends were trimmed by 2 bases and 2 bases, with 13 bases remaining between them. There are 16 residues in the CDR3. This CDR3 reads CASSLQGRLTYNEQFF. The CDR3 DNA reads TGTGCCAGCAGTTTACAGGGCCGCCTCACCTACAATGAGCAGTTCTTC.

CDR3 DNA sequence: TGTGCCAGCTCACCATGGAGGGACGAGAACACTGAAGCTTTCTTT. Amino acids: CASSPWRDENTEAFF. J is TRBJ1-1 and V is TRBV18; D perhaps matches TRBD1 (5 bases). Germline CDR1 and CDR2: KGHSH and LQKENI. Trimming cost V 2 bases and J 1 base, with 11 bases left between them. The CDR3 spans 15 residues.

The V call is TRBV18, the J call TRBJ1-5; 7 bases match TRBD1. Germline CDR1 is KGHSH and CDR2 is LQKENI. The CDR3 length is 15 residues. V trimming: 4 bases; J trimming: 3 bases; junction bases outside the gene matches: 6. The CDR3 region is CASSQDRVHNQPQHF. CDR3 DNA sequence: TGTGCCAGCTCACAAGACAGGGTCCACAATCAGCCCCAGCATTTT. Full variable domain (outside the CDR3, taken from reference TRBV18 and TRBJ1-5): NAGVMQNPRHLVRRRGQEARLRCSPMKGHSHVYWYRQLPEEGLKFMVYLQKENIIDESGMPKERFSAEFPKEGPSILRIQQVVRGDSAAYFCASSQDRVHNQPQHFGDGTRLSIL.

The V and J genes are TRBV20-1 and TRBJ1-1; no clear D. This CDR3 spans 11 amino acids. Trimming removed 3 bases from V and 1 base from J, with 3 bases in between. CDR1 is DFQATT, CDR2 SNEGSKA, per germline (reference sequence). The CDR3 region has the DNA TGCAGTGCTAGTAGGAACACTGAAGCTTTCTTT. Translating gives CSASRNTEAFF.

The V and J genes are TRBV7-3 and TRBJ2-7; D ambiguous. Germline V gives CDR1 SGHTA, CDR2 FQGTGA. V lost 5 bases, J lost 3 bases, and 14 bases lay in between. The CDR3 extends over 14 amino acids. The CDR3 region is CASSKLVHFYEQYF. Here the CDR3 DNA reads TGTGCCAGCAGCAAACTGGTCCACTTCTACGAGCAGTACTTC.

The chain is built from TRBV7-9 and TRBJ1-5; 8 bases fit TRBD1. This CDR3 has 15 residues. The germline V gene has CDR1 SEHNR and CDR2 FQNEAQ (reference sequence). V shed 1 base and J 6 bases; nucleotides not matched to a gene: 5. CDR3 protein: CASSLGTGPGQPQHF. In DNA form, the CDR3 reads TGTGCCAGCAGCTTAGGGACAGGGCCCGGTCAGCCCCAGCATTTT.

The J gene is TRBJ2-1, the V gene TRBV30, with 9 bases matching TRBD2. J lost 7 bases, V lost 0 bases, and 10 bases had no gene match. Per the germline V gene, CDR1 is GTSNPN and CDR2 is SVGIG (reference sequence). The CDR3 length is 16 residues. The CDR3 DNA reads as TGTGCCTGGAGTGTACATGCGGGGGGGCCCGGGAATGAGCAGTTCTTC. This encodes CAWSVHAGGPGNEQFF.

The V call is TRBV25-1, the J call TRBJ1-2, with unresolved D. V was trimmed by 4 bases and J by 6 bases, leaving 9 bases between them. The CDR3 has 12 residues. Germline V gives CDR1 MGHDK, CDR2 SYGVNS. The DNA of the CDR3 is TGTGCCAGCAGTGCTGACTCTGATGGCTACACCTTC. Translated: CASSADSDGYTF.

V is TRBV5-1 and J is TRBJ2-7; D perhaps matches TRBD2 (5 bases). The CDR3 is 14 residues long. Germline-derived CDR1 and CDR2 are SGHRS and YFSETQ. Trimming took 0 bases from V and 5 from J, leaving 12 bases between them. In DNA form, the CDR3 reads TGCGCCAGCAGCTTGGATGTGGTGGGAGACGAGCAGTACTTC. Translation gives CASSLDVVGDEQYF.

V usage is TRBV21-1 and J usage is TRBJ1-2. TRBV21-1 is tagged as a pseudogene. This CDR3 has 13 amino acids. CDR3 sequence reads: CARDPSVNYGYTF. The DNA for the CDR3 is TGTGCCAGGGATCCTTCGGTGAACTATGGCTACACCTTC.

As concerns this clone: A junction end diverges from the germline sequence, so it may reflect a read error. The rearrangement uses TRBV7-3 and TRBJ2-2, with 8 bases matching TRBD1. CDR1 is SGHTA, CDR2 FQGTGA, per germline. The length of the CDR3 is 18 residues. The CDR3 sequence: CASSPLWPDRARSGELFF. For the CDR3, the DNA is TGCGCCAGCAGCCCCCTGTGGCCGGACAGGGCAAGGAGCGGGGAGCTGTTTTTT. Variable domain in full (rest from reference TRBV7-3 and TRBJ2-2): GAGVSQTPSNKVTEKGKYVELRCDPISGHTALYWYRQSLGQGPEFLIYFQGTGAADDSGLPNDRFFAVRPEGSVSTLKIQRTERGDSAVYLCASSPLWPDRARSGELFFGEGSRLTVL.